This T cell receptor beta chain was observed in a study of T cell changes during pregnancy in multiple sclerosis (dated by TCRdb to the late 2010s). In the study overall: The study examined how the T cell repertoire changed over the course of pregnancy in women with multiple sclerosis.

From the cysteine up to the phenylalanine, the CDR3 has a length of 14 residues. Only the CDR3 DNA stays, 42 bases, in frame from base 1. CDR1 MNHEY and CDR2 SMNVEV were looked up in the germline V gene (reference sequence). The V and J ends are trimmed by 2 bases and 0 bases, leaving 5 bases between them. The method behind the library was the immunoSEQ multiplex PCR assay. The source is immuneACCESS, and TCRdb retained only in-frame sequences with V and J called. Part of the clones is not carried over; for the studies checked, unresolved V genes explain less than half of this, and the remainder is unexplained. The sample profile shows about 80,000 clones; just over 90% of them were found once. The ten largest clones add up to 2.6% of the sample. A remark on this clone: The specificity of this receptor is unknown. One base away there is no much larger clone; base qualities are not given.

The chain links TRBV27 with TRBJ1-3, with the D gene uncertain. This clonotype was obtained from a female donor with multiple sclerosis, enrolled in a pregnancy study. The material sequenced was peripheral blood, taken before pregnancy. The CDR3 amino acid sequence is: CASSLGLSGNTIYF. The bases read TGTGCCAGCAGTTTAGGCCTCTCTGGAAACACCATATATTTT.